This T cell receptor (beta chain) came from a study of blood T cell repertoires in COVID-19. Assay used: immunoSEQ multiplex PCR; TCRdb lists only in-frame clones, some missing. The table shows 75,000 to 80,000 clones, with about nine tenths occurring only once. Trimming took off 2 bases at V and 2 bases at J, with 3 bases between the two ends. This CDR3 is built from 12 residues. Germline CDR1 MNHNS, CDR2 SASEGT. This receptor was identified in a human donor in a cohort sampled during active COVID-19. Sample: peripheral blood. This chain uses TRBV6-1 with TRBJ1-2; D is uncertain. The CDR3: CASSEQNYGYTF. The CDR3 region has the DNA TGTGCCAGCAGTGAACAGAACTATGGCTACACCTTC.